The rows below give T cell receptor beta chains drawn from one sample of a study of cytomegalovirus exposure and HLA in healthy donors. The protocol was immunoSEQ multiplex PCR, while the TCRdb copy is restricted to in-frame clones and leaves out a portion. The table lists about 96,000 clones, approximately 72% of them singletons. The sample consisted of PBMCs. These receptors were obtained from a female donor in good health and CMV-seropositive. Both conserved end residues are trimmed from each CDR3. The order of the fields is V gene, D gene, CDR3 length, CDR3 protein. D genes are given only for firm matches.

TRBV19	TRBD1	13	ASNPGQGSGQPQH
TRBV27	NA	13	ASKVATGSYNEQF
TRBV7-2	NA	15	ASSPLGGGPGANVLT
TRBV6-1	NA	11	ASSLGHSYEQY
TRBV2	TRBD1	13	ASRAGTGINQPQH
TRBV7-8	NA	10	ASSLGLYGYT
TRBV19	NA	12	ASSWSGRRDEQF
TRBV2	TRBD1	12	ASSEDRGRDEQY
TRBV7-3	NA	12	ASSSPTGGTEAF
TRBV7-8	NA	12	ASSLRGPGEKLF
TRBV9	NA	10	ASSSWNTEAF
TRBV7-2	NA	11	ASSLNEFAEAF
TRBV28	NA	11	ASSFLNEGELF
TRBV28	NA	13	ASSLIQGYNYGYT
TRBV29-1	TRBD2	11	SVPRGGTGELF
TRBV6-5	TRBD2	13	ASSPPGSWGGEQY
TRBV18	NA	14	ASSPTPVATYNEQF
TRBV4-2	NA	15	ASSQDFRMEGSYGYT
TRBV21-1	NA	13	ASAHGVDTSYEQY
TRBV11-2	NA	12	ASSLARAEPEAF
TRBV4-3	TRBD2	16	ASSQEGPAGGPSDTQY
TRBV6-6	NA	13	ASSYGRGTYNEQF
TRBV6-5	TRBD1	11	ASRRGLDYGYT
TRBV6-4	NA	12	ASSETGFGTEAF
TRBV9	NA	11	ASSVRGTGELF